The count of the clone carrying this T cell receptor beta chain is one. PCR involved 60 Vbeta and 13 Jbeta primers. The table came from immunoSEQ multiplex PCR; TCRdb's copy has only in-frame clones and leaves some out. The sample has over 150,000 clones, roughly 70% seen once. The CDR3 covers 14 residues. V lost 4 bases to trimming and J lost 8 bases, with 17 bases between them. Germline V gives CDR1 ENHRY, CDR2 SYGVKD. This sample stems from a study of cytomegalovirus exposure and HLA in healthy donors. What was sequenced was PBMCs. The sequence was obtained from a male donor in good health and CMV-seronegative. V gene TRBV10-3 combines with J gene TRBJ1-2; D might be TRBD1 (5 bases). CDR3 loop: CAISGQSGSTGYTF. The CDR3 DNA is TGTGCCATCAGTGGGCAATCAGGGTCTACAGGCTACACCTTC.